The sequence of this T cell receptor (beta chain) was determined in a study of OX40 agonist ivuxolimab in advanced cancers. Looking at the study overall: Intravenous ivuxolimab was administered to patients every 2 weeks at 0.01 to 10 mg/kg. Participants could have had prior anti-PD-1, anti-PD-L1 or anti-CTLA-4 therapy, and less than 45% had some.

Germline V lookup: CDR1 SEHNR, CDR2 FQNEAQ (reference sequence). V lost 3 bases and J 1 base, leaving 12 bases between the germline ends. This CDR3 contains 15 residues. The data were produced by immunoSEQ multiplex PCR, yet TCRdb's version contains in-frame clones alone and is incomplete. The sample has about 58,000 clones, 88% seen once. Patients were excluded for autoimmune disease history or systemic immunosuppression. The chain recombines TRBV7-9 with TRBJ2-5; the D is unclear. The source was CD4+ or CD8+ T cells sorted from blood, collected in a trial of the OX40 agonist ivuxolimab. The clonotype was recovered from an adult with an advanced solid tumor such as melanoma, head and neck, liver or kidney cancer. The CDR3 region has the DNA TGTGCCAGCAGCTTTGTCGGCGCCCCCCAAGAGACCCAGTACTTC. Amino acids: CASSFVGAPQETQYF.